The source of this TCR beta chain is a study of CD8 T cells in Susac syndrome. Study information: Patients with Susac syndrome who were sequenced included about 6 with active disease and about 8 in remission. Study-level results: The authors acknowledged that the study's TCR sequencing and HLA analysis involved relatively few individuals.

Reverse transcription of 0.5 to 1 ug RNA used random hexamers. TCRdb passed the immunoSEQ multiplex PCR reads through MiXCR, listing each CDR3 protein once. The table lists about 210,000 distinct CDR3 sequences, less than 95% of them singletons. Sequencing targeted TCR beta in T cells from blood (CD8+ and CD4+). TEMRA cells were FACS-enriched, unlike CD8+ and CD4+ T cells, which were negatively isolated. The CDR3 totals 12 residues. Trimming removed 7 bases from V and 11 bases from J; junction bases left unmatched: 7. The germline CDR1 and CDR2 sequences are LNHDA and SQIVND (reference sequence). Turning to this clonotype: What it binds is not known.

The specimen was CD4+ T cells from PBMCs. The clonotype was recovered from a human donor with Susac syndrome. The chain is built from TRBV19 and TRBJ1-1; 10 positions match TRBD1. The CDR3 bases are TGTGCCAGTACGGCCGGGACAGGGGCCGCTTTCTTT. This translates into CASTAGTGAAFF.